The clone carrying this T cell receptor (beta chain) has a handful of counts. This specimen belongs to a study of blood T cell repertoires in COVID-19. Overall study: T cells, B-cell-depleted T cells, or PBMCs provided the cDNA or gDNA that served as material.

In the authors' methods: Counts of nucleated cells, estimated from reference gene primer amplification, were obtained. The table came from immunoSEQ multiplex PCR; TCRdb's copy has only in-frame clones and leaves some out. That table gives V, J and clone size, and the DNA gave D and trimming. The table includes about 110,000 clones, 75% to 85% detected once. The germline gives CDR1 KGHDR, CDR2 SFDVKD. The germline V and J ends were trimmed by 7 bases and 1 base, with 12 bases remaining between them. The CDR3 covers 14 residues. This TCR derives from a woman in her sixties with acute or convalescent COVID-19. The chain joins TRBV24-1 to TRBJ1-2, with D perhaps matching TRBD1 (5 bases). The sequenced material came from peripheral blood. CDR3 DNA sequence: TGTGCCACCAGGACAAAGACAGATAACTATGGCTACACCTTC. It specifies CATRTKTDNYGYTF.